What follows describes a single TCR beta chain. Its antigen is currently unknown. A read error is likely, as this CDR3 ends without the conserved phenylalanine or tryptophan. The DNA is omitted, as the CDR3 cannot be located on it reliably, and the CDR3 follows TCRdb's listing. The sample originates from a study of T cell repertoires in cytomegalovirus infection. Across the whole study: Signatures in public TCR beta sequences pointed to both CMV infection and matching HLA type.

Each CDR3 protein is one row after TCRdb ran MiXCR on the reads. The sample carries approximately 750,000 distinct CDR3 sequences, less than 40% recorded once. Germline V lookup: CDR1 SGHTA, CDR2 FQGNSA. Including both end residues, the CDR3 is 12 amino acids long. Findings of the study overall: Carriage of CMV together with the relevant HLA was identifiable through cumulative public TCR beta family frequency. Clonotype analysis showed dominance of the ex vivo response by HLA-C-restricted CMV-specific TCR beta clonotypes.

The sequence was collected from a human donor in good health (CMV status not recorded). Some clones in this sample may be carry-over from other donors' samples. Input material: PBMCs. This chain uses TRBV7-2 with TRBJ2-1; the table gives TRBD2 as D, unverified against the DNA. This chain's CDR3 is CASSLPGLEQLL.